A single sample is the source of the 7 T cell receptor beta chains below, sequenced in a study of OX40 agonist ivuxolimab in advanced cancers. This table comes from immunoSEQ multiplex PCR, and its TCRdb copy is limited to in-frame clones, with some not included. The table includes about 63,000 clones, about 81% detected once. The sample was CD4+ or CD8+ T cells sorted from blood, taken in a trial of the OX40 agonist ivuxolimab. The source of these receptors is an adult with an advanced solid tumor such as melanoma, head and neck, liver or kidney cancer.

The chain carries TRBV4-1 and TRBJ1-1; tentative D call: TRBD1 (6 bases). Trimming pared 4 bases from V and 1 base from J, leaving 7 bases between. The germline V gene has CDR1 MGHRA and CDR2 YSYEKL. CDR3 size: 13 residues. The DNA for the CDR3 is TGCGCCAGCAGCCGAGGGGGGAACACTGAAGCTTTCTTT. Protein sequence: CASSRGGNTEAFF.

This chain links TRBV9 with TRBJ2-1, with unresolved D. The CDR3 spans 11 residues. The germline V and J ends were trimmed by 2 bases and 9 bases, with 6 bases remaining between them. CDR1 SGDLS and CDR2 YYNGEE come from the germline V gene. The CDR3 DNA follows: TGTGCCAGCAGCGTCGACACTGAGCAGTTCTTC. Translation gives CASSVDTEQFF.

The chain carries TRBV18 and TRBJ1-6; 11 bases line up with TRBD1. V trimming: 2 bases; J trimming: 9 bases; junction bases outside the gene matches: 3. The CDR3 loop spans 15 amino acids. Germline assignment: CDR1 KGHSH and CDR2 LQKENI. DNA of the CDR3: TGTGCCAGCTCACCAGCCGGGACAGGGGGTTCACCCCTCCACTTT. Protein: CASSPAGTGGSPLHF.

The rearrangement uses TRBV5-1 and TRBJ2-3; D is perhaps TRBD1 (5 bases). V was trimmed by 0 bases and J by 2 bases, leaving 13 bases between them. Per germline, CDR1 SGHRS and CDR2 YFSETQ. The CDR3 has 16 amino acids. This CDR3 reads CASSLVAGSDTDTQYF. In DNA, the CDR3 is TGCGCCAGCAGCTTGGTGGCAGGGTCGGACACAGATACGCAGTATTTT. Together with reference TRBV5-1 and TRBJ2-3, the CDR3 gives the full variable domain: KAGVTQTPRYLIKTRGQQVTLSCSPISGHRSVSWYQQTPGQGLQFLFEYFSETQRNKGNFPGRFSGRQFSNSRSEMNVSTLELGDSALYLCASSLVAGSDTDTQYFGPGTRLTVL.

This clone was seen more than once but under ten times. V gene TRBV2 combines with J gene TRBJ2-7; TRBD2 aligns across 11 bases. Germline-derived CDR1 and CDR2 are SNHLY and FYNNEI. The CDR3 consists of 18 residues. The V gene end was trimmed by 6 bases and the J gene end by 2 bases; junction bases not matched to a gene: 15. CDR3 protein: CASSPPDRLAGSAYEQYF. Written as DNA, the CDR3 is TGTGCCAGCAGCCCCCCCGATAGACTAGCGGGGTCTGCCTACGAGCAGTACTTC.

The chain combines TRBV11-3 with TRBJ2-2; D remains unclear. Germline V CDR1 and CDR2: SGHNT, YENEEA. CDR3 length: 15 residues. V lost 1 base and J lost 1, with 7 bases in between. CDR3: CASSLGSVNTGELFF. CDR3 coding DNA: TGTGCCAGCAGCTTAGGGTCCGTGAACACCGGGGAGCTGTTTTTT.

The chain has TRBV5-1 and TRBJ1-4; D possibly corresponds to TRBD1 (5 bases). This CDR3 has 14 amino acids. The germline CDR1 and CDR2 sequences are SGHRS and YFSETQ. V lost 6 bases and J 7 bases, leaving 16 bases between the germline ends. The CDR3 sequence is CASTAEGLGEKLFF. The DNA of the CDR3 is TGCGCCAGCACCGCGGAGGGGCTGGGTGAAAAACTGTTTTTT. Drawing the rest from reference TRBV5-1 and TRBJ1-4, the complete variable domain is KAGVTQTPRYLIKTRGQQVTLSCSPISGHRSVSWYQQTPGQGLQFLFEYFSETQRNKGNFPGRFSGRQFSNSRSEMNVSTLELGDSALYLCASTAEGLGEKLFFGSGTQLSVL.